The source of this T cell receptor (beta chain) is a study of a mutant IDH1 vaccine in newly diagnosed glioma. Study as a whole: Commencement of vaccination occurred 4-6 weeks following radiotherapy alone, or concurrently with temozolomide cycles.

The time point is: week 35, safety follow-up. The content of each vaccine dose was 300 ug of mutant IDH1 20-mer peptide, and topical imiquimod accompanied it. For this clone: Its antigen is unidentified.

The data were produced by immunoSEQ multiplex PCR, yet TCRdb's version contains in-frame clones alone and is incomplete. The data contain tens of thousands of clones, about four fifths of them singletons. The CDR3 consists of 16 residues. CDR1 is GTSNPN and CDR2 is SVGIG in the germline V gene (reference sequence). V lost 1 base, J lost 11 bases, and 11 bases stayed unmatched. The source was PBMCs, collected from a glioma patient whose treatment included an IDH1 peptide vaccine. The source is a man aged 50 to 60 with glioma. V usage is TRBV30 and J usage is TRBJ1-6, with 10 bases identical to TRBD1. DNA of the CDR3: TGTGCCTGGAGTGAACTGACCGGGACAGGGGTACCACCCCTCCACTTT. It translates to CAWSELTGTGVPPLHF.